Sequencing of this T cell receptor beta chain was carried out in a study of T cell repertoires in cytomegalovirus infection. Overall study results and limits: HLA-C-restricted CMV-specific TCR beta clonotypes were dominant in the ex vivo response. Accumulated public TCR beta family frequency recognized individuals carrying CMV together with the relevant HLA.

One entry per CDR3 protein, called by TCRdb with MiXCR from the reads. The table lists some 100,000 distinct CDR3 sequences, roughly a quarter of them singletons. With regard to this clonotype: Its antigen is currently unknown.

Sequences were obtained from CD8+ T cells from PBMCs. The sequence was obtained from a human donor in good health (CMV status not recorded). Some clones in this sample may be carry-over from other donors' samples.

The CDR3 nucleotides are TGTGCCAGCAGTTTATTAGCCAGTTCCGAAGCTAACTATGGCTACACCTTC. This sequence encodes CASSLLASSEANYGYTF. The V gene is TRBV28, the J gene TRBJ1-2; unclear D gene. V was shortened by 1 base and J by 0 bases, with 15 bases between the two germline ends. This CDR3 has 17 amino acids. CDR1 MDHEN and CDR2 SYDVKM come from the germline V gene.